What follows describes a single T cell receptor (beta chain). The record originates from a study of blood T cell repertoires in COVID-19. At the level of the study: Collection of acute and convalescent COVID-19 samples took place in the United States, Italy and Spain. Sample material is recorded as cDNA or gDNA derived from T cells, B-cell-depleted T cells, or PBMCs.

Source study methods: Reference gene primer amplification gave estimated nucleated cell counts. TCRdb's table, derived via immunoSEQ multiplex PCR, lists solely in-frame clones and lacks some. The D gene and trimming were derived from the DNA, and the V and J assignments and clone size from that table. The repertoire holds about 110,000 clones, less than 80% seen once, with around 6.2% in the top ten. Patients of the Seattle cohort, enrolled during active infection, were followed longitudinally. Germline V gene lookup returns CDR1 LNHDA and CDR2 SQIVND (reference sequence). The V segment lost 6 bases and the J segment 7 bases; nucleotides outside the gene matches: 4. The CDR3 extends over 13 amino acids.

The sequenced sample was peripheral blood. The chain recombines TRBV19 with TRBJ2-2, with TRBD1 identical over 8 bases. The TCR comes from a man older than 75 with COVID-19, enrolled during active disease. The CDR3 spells CASSLRGHGELFF. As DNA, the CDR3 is TGTGCCAGTAGCCTCAGGGGGCACGGGGAGCTGTTTTTT. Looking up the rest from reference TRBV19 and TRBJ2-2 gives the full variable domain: DGGITQSPKYLFRKEGQNVTLSCEQNLNHDAMYWYRQDPGQGLRLIYYSQIVNDFQKGDIAEGYSVSREKKESFPLTVTSAQKNPTAFYLCASSLRGHGELFFGEGSRLTVL.